Here is one T cell receptor (beta chain) with its context. Its specificity is unknown. CDR1 and CDR2 from the germline V gene are LNHDA and SQIVND (reference sequence). CDR3 size: 14 residues. The V end was cut by 5 bases, the J end by 0 bases, with 8 bases between. This specimen comes from a study of a mutant IDH1 vaccine in newly diagnosed glioma. As for the study in general: The therapy given earlier, which was standard therapy, consisted of radiotherapy, temozolomide, or both, and most of the patients received both.

Findings and caveats of the study: Induction of immune responses by the vaccine occurred in 93.3% of patients.

Some clones are missing from TCRdb's copy, which holds only in-frame ones; the method was immunoSEQ multiplex PCR. The sample lists some 19,000 clones, around 85% occurring once. The sample's time point: baseline, week 1 (first vaccination visit). Noted treatment: pre-vaccination baseline after standard-of-care therapy. Diagnosis in the donors showed new WHO grade 3 or 4 astrocytomas that were IDH1-mutant and ATRX-lost. This clonotype was sampled from a man aged 40-49 years with glioma. The V call is TRBV19, the J call TRBJ1-5; D not resolved. Sequenced here: PBMCs, sampled from a glioma patient treated with radiotherapy, temozolomide or both. Written as DNA, the CDR3 is TGTGCCAGTAGTTCTGACTATAGCAATCAGCCCCAGCATTTT. Protein product: CASSSDYSNQPQHF. Complete variable domain (other parts from reference TRBV19 and TRBJ1-5): DGGITQSPKYLFRKEGQNVTLSCEQNLNHDAMYWYRQDPGQGLRLIYYSQIVNDFQKGDIAEGYSVSREKKESFPLTVTSAQKNPTAFYLCASSSDYSNQPQHFGDGTRLSIL.